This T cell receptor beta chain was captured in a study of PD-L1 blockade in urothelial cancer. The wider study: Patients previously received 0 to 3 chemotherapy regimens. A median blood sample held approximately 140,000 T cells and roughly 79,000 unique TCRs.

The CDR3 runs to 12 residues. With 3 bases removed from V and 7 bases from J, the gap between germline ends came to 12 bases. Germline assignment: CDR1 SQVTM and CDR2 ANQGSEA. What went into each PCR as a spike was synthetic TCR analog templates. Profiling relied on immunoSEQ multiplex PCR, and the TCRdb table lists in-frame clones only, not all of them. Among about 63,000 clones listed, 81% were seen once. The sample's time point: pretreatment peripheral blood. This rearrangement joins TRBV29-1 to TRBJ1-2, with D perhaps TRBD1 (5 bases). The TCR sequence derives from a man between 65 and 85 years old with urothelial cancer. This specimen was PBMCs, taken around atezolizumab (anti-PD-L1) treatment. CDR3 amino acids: CSVEKGRSGYTF. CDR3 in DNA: TGCAGCGTTGAGAAGGGGCGAAGTGGCTACACCTTC.